These 13 T cell receptor beta chains were all obtained from the same sample, sequenced in a study of human thymus T cells. Thymus was obtained from resections taken during corrective heart surgery. Some clones are missing from TCRdb's copy, which holds only in-frame ones; the method was immunoSEQ multiplex PCR. The sample yields approximately 70,000 clones, roughly 96% seen once. Specimen: thymus tissue. These receptors came from a girl under three years old with a congenital heart defect but otherwise immunologically healthy.

The CDR3 DNA sequence: TGTGCCAGCAGCTTAGGGGGACTAGCGGGAGTTTTAACTTTTTACGAGCAGTACTTC. Protein: CASSLGGLAGVLTFYEQYF. V is TRBV7-2 and J is TRBJ2-7, with TRBD2 matching over 14 bases. Germline CDR1 SGHTA, CDR2 FQGNSA. J lost 4 bases, V lost 1 base, and 12 bases had no gene match. The CDR3 totals 19 residues.

The CDR3 bases are TGTGCCAGTTCTGGACTAGCGGCTTACAATGAGCAGTTCTTC. Translated, it gives CASSGLAAYNEQFF. The chain links TRBV19 to TRBJ2-1; 10 bases line up with TRBD2. Losses at the gene ends were 8 bases for V and 4 bases for J; bases not matched to a gene: 5. The CDR3 consists of 14 residues. Germline values: CDR1 LNHDA, CDR2 SQIVND (reference sequence).

The CDR3 DNA reads as TGCGCCAGCAGCTCAGGTAGCAACAGGGGGAAACGTGAAAAACTGTTTTTT. Its translation is CASSSGSNRGKREKLFF. The chain has TRBV5-1 and TRBJ1-4; TRBD1 aligns across 8 bases. CDR3 length: 17 amino acids. The V and J ends lost 3 bases and 7 bases, in that order; junction bases with no gene match: 14. CDR1 is SGHRS and CDR2 is YFSETQ in the germline V gene.

The chain uses TRBV7-9 and TRBJ1-2; tentative D call: TRBD1 (5 bases). V lost 1 base and J 8 bases, leaving 20 bases between the germline ends. Germline V gives CDR1 SEHNR, CDR2 FQNEAQ (reference sequence). The CDR3 is 16 residues long. Here the CDR3 reads CASSLVAGGPWGGYTF. Here the CDR3 DNA reads TGTGCCAGCAGCTTAGTAGCCGGAGGACCCTGGGGGGGCTACACCTTC.

J is TRBJ2-1 and V is TRBV5-1; TRBD2 agrees at 8 bases. The germline gives CDR1 SGHRS, CDR2 YFSETQ. The CDR3 is made up of 16 amino acids. The J segment lost 8 bases and the V segment lost 6 bases, leaving 16 bases of the junction unmatched. This CDR3 reads CASNVGVTGGPYEQFF. The CDR3 DNA follows: TGCGCCAGCAACGTGGGGGTTACGGGAGGGCCATATGAGCAGTTCTTC.

The CDR3 DNA reads as TGTGCCAGCAGCTCGATCGCCACGGGACAGGGTTACGAGCAGTACTTC. It specifies CASSSIATGQGYEQYF. This rearrangement joins TRBV11-2 to TRBJ2-7, with TRBD1 identical over 9 bases. Trimming at V came to 4 bases and at J to 4 bases, leaving 11 bases not matched to a gene. This CDR3 is built from 16 residues. The V gene's germline CDR1 is SGHAT and CDR2 FQNNGV.

This chain uses TRBV25-1 with TRBJ2-7; tentatively, D is TRBD1 (6 bases). Looked up from germline, CDR1 is MGHDK and CDR2 is SYGVNS. V was trimmed by 8 bases and J by 4 bases, leaving 18 bases between them. The CDR3 contains 14 residues. The CDR3, as DNA: TGTGCCAGCTCCCGGACAGAGAGGGCTTACGAGCAGTACTTC. Its translation: CASSRTERAYEQYF.

The V and J genes are TRBV18 and TRBJ2-5; D gene ambiguous. Per germline, CDR1 KGHSH and CDR2 LQKENI. The V gene lost 2 bases and the J gene lost 8 bases, with 9 bases spanning the gap. The CDR3 has 12 amino acids. The CDR3 loop is CASSPRQVTQYF. The CDR3 nucleotides are TGTGCCAGCTCACCAAGACAAGTCACCCAGTACTTC. Variable domain in full (rest from reference TRBV18 and TRBJ2-5): NAGVMQNPRHLVRRRGQEARLRCSPMKGHSHVYWYRQLPEEGLKFMVYLQKENIIDESGMPKERFSAEFPKEGPSILRIQQVVRGDSAAYFCASSPRQVTQYFGPGTRLLVL.

The rearrangement joins TRBV15 to TRBJ2-5, with TRBD2 identical over 9 bases. V lost 5 bases, J lost 7 bases, and 14 bases stayed unmatched. The CDR3 has 16 amino acids. Germline V gene lookup returns CDR1 LNHNV and CDR2 YYDKDF (reference sequence). The CDR3 reads CATSVGGREGLGTQYF. CDR3 nucleotide sequence: TGTGCCACCAGCGTCGGGGGGCGGGAGGGCCTGGGGACCCAGTACTTC.

The chain employs TRBV19 and TRBJ1-5, with no clear D. CDR3 size: 12 residues. Per germline, CDR1 LNHDA and CDR2 SQIVND (reference sequence). Trimming took 5 bases from V and 3 from J, leaving 5 bases between them. The DNA of the CDR3 is TGTGCCAGTAGTTCCTACAATCAGCCCCAGCATTTT. Residues: CASSSYNQPQHF.

This chain links TRBV5-4 with TRBJ2-7; D is undetermined. The germline V gene has CDR1 SGHNT and CDR2 YYREEE (reference sequence). The V gene lost 0 bases and the J gene lost 4 bases, with 11 bases spanning the gap. The CDR3 has 14 amino acids. In nucleotides, the CDR3 is TGTGCCAGCAGCTTGGCCGGCACCGCATACGAGCAGTACTTC. Translating gives CASSLAGTAYEQYF.

The chain carries TRBV16 and TRBJ2-5; D is tentatively TRBD1 or TRBD2 (5 bases each). The V gene lost 7 bases and the J gene lost 1 base, with 25 bases spanning the gap. Germline lookup yields CDR1 KGHSY and CDR2 FQNENV. This CDR3 has 18 amino acids. DNA of the CDR3: TGTGCCAGCACGAGCGGTGGATGTGTCGATGGGGGCCAAGAGACCCAGTACTTC. Amino acids: CASTSGGCVDGGQETQYF.

J is TRBJ2-7 and V is TRBV28, with 7 positions matching TRBD1. The J segment lost 0 bases and the V segment lost 1 base, leaving 9 bases of the junction unmatched. CDR3 length: 17 amino acids. The germline V gene has CDR1 MDHEN and CDR2 SYDVKM. The CDR3 region is CASSLLSHRDSSYEQYF. The CDR3 region has the DNA TGTGCCAGCAGTTTATTATCTCATCGGGACAGCTCCTACGAGCAGTACTTC.